The source of this TCR beta chain is a study of response to subunit inactivated influenza vaccine. The CDR3 extends over 12 amino acids. Germline assignment: CDR1 ENHRY and CDR2 SYGVKD. The trim removed 5 bases at V and 10 bases at J, leaving 2 bases unmatched. TCRdb re-derived calls from the RT-PCR reads in MiXCR, one entry per CDR3 protein. This table has more than 450,000 distinct CDR3 sequences, 12% appearing once. Study conclusions and caveats: New T cells are recruited in small numbers by each seasonal influenza vaccination, according to the authors' suggestion.

This clonotype was counted a few times. Its antigen is not identified. V and J are TRBV10-3 and TRBJ1-6, with 7 bases aligning to TRBD1. The starting material was PBMCs from blood, obtained on the day of vaccination. This receptor was obtained from a man in his forties or fifties who received an inactivated influenza vaccine. CDR3 protein: CAISTGESPLHF. CDR3 coding DNA: TGTGCCATCAGTACAGGGGAATCACCCCTCCACTTT.